This is a list of T cell receptor beta chains from one sample in a study of blood T cell repertoires in COVID-19. Repertoires were generated with immunoSEQ multiplex PCR, while TCRdb's copy carries only in-frame clones and drops some. The sample lists under 350,000 clones, 70% to 90% occurring once. The source material was peripheral blood. The receptors derive from a man younger than 35 with active or convalescent COVID-19. Each CDR3 is given with its conserved first and last residue. A D gene is named only where the DNA matches it firmly. Clone size is not always given. Where it is, it says once, few, many or a class for expanded clones.

j_gene: TRBJ2-3
v_gene: TRBV12-3/TRBV12-4
abundance: once
d_gene: NA
CDR3nt: TGTGCCAGCAGTCATGGAGGCACAGATACGCAGTATTTT
CDR3aa: CASSHGGTDTQYF

j_gene: TRBJ2-5
v_gene: TRBV5-1
abundance: NA
d_gene: TRBD1
CDR3nt: TGCGCCAGCAGCCGAGGGACAGGGGGAGGTCCAGAGACCCAGTACTTC
CDR3aa: CASSRGTGGGPETQYF

j_gene: TRBJ2-1
v_gene: TRBV7-6
abundance: NA
d_gene: NA
CDR3nt: TGTGCCAGCAGCTTTACAGGGAGCTCCTACAATGAGCAGTTCTTC
CDR3aa: CASSFTGSSYNEQFF

j_gene: TRBJ2-1
v_gene: TRBV4-3
abundance: NA
d_gene: TRBD2
CDR3nt: TGCGCCAGCAGCCAAGATGCGGGAGGAGATGAGCAGTTCTTC
CDR3aa: CASSQDAGGDEQFF

j_gene: TRBJ2-3
v_gene: TRBV4-1
abundance: NA
d_gene: NA
CDR3nt: TGCGCCAGCAGCCAAAAATTTCTGGCGCTGGGCCCAGATACGCAGTATTTT
CDR3aa: CASSQKFLALGPDTQYF

j_gene: TRBJ2-1
v_gene: TRBV12-3/TRBV12-4
abundance: NA
d_gene: TRBD2
CDR3nt: TGTGCCAGCAGGAAGACTAGCGAGCAGTTCTTC
CDR3aa: CASRKTSEQFF

j_gene: TRBJ2-2
v_gene: TRBV7-9
abundance: NA
d_gene: NA
CDR3nt: TGTGCCAGCAGCTTAGAACAGCACACCGGGGAGCTGTTTTTT
CDR3aa: CASSLEQHTGELFF

j_gene: TRBJ2-3
v_gene: TRBV9
abundance: NA
d_gene: NA
CDR3nt: TGTGCCAGCAGCGCTCTAAGCACCCGAAGCCCCTTTTTTGGAGATACGCAGTATTTT
CDR3aa: CASSALSTRSPFFGDTQYF

j_gene: TRBJ1-1
v_gene: TRBV13
abundance: NA
d_gene: TRBD1
CDR3nt: TGTGCCAGCTCGGGGAGGGGGACAGGGCTCGCTGAAGCTTTCTTT
CDR3aa: CASSGRGTGLAEAFF

j_gene: TRBJ1-3
v_gene: TRBV5-4
abundance: NA
d_gene: TRBD1
CDR3nt: TGTGCCAGCAGTTTAGGACAGGGGGTCTCTGGAAACACCATATATTTT
CDR3aa: CASSLGQGVSGNTIYF